One T cell receptor (beta chain) is described in this entry. Its target is unknown. These data are taken from a study of high-grade serous ovarian cancer treatment subgroups. Study-wide background: Mean per sample: around 13,000 reads, some 7,300 unique TCR beta rearrangements.

Trimming removed 0 bases at V and 7 bases at J, with 19 bases between. The CDR3 runs 17 residues. CDR1 SGDLS and CDR2 YYNGEE come from the germline V gene. TCRdb keeps only in-frame clones here, not all; method: immunoSEQ multiplex PCR. The sample yields several thousand clones, 65% to 85% seen once. Tumor samples were taken before definitive surgery or chemotherapy. Study outcomes and limitations: CDR1 and CDR2 were left unanalyzed; analyses focused on CDR3. TCR clonal relatedness correlated positively with neoantigen level. Different patients shared almost no repertoire; same-patient tumors shared 0.11 to 0.79.

The sequenced sample was tumor tissue. The rearrangement joins TRBV9 to TRBJ1-4; D call uncertain. This clonotype originated in a human donor with high-grade serous ovarian cancer. Written as DNA, the CDR3 is TGTGCCAGCAGCGTAGCACACGGTCGTACTTCGGGTGAAAAACTGTTTTTT. Protein: CASSVAHGRTSGEKLFF.